This entry lists 17 T cell receptor beta chains sequenced from one sample in a study of blood T cell repertoires in COVID-19. The repertoire was sequenced with immunoSEQ multiplex PCR; TCRdb's copy has only in-frame clones and lacks some. There are around 300,000 clones in the sample; about nine tenths occur only once, and 0.94% lies in the top ten. Sequencing was carried out using peripheral blood. The receptors here all came from a woman in her forties who had recovered from COVID-19.

About this clone: This likely comes from a read error, as the CDR3 has no conserved phenylalanine or tryptophan at its end. The DNA is left out, because the CDR3 cannot be placed on it with certainty; the CDR3 is given as TCRdb lists it. This chain connects TRBV15 to TRBJ1-1; no DNA check was done on the table's D call, TRBD1. Germline-derived CDR1 and CDR2 are LNHNV and YYDKDF (reference sequence). The CDR3 is 10 amino acids long, termini counted. CDR3 residues: CATSRKQGAQ.

This clone appeared a few times. This chain joins TRBV6-4 and TRBJ1-1; D is unresolved. This CDR3 is 13 amino acids long. Per the germline V gene, CDR1 is MRHNA and CDR2 is SNTAGT. Trimming removed 8 bases at V and 2 bases at J, with 12 bases between. The CDR3 DNA sequence: TGTGCCAGCTCGGAGGGCCTTAACACTGAAGCTTTCTTT. Translated, it gives CASSEGLNTEAFF.

The J gene is TRBJ2-1, the V gene TRBV11-2; 7 bases agree with TRBD1. The V segment lost 6 bases and the J segment 4 bases; nucleotides outside the gene matches: 12. This CDR3 is built from 16 residues. Germline V CDR1 and CDR2: SGHAT, FQNNGV. The CDR3 protein is CASSPWQGVFYNEQFF. As DNA, the CDR3 is TGTGCCAGCAGTCCATGGCAGGGGGTTTTTTACAATGAGCAGTTCTTC.

For this clone: Germline is not matched at one junction end, which may reflect a read error. The genes are TRBV7-7 and TRBJ2-1; D is unclear. The germline V gene encodes CDR1 SSHAT and CDR2 FNYEAQ (reference sequence). CDR3 length equals 16 residues. The chain's CDR3 is CASSSNPRSSYNEQFF. The CDR3, as DNA: TGTGCTAGCAGCTCAAACCCCCGGAGCTCCTACAATGAGCAGTTCTTC.

The chain joins TRBV4-2 to TRBJ2-2; tentatively, D is TRBD2 (5 bases). V was clipped by 1 base and J by 5 bases, with 14 bases between them. Germline V gene data show CDR1 as LGHNA and CDR2 as YNFKEQ. The CDR3 contains 16 residues. The CDR3 bases are TGTGCCAGCAGCCAAGGGTTTAGCGTTAGAACCGGGGAGCTGTTTTTT. Amino acid sequence: CASSQGFSVRTGELFF.

The rearrangement joins TRBV2 to TRBJ1-5; maybe TRBD1 (5 bases). CDR3 length equals 13 residues. V lost 4 bases to trimming and J lost 5 bases, with 9 bases between them. Germline CDR1 and CDR2: SNHLY and FYNNEI. The CDR3, as DNA: TGTGCCAGCAGTGCAGGGATCGATCAGCCCCAGCATTTT. It specifies CASSAGIDQPQHF.

The chain has TRBV28 and TRBJ2-7; TRBD1 matches 9 bases. V lost 4 bases to trimming and J lost 4 bases; unmatched junction nucleotides: 8. Looked up from germline, CDR1 is MDHEN and CDR2 is SYDVKM. This CDR3 contains 15 residues. The CDR3 coding sequence is TGTGCCAGCAGTTCCACAGGGGGCAGTAGGTACGAGCAGTACTTC. Its translation is CASSSTGGSRYEQYF.

The V and J genes are TRBV7-2 and TRBJ2-7; TRBD1 matches at 11 bases. The CDR3 has 15 residues. Looked up from germline, CDR1 is SGHTA and CDR2 is FQGNSA. Trimming removed 5 bases from V and 3 bases from J; junction bases left unmatched: 6. CDR3 in DNA: TGTGCCAGCAGCCTACGGACAGGGGGCGACTACGAGCAGTACTTC. Protein sequence: CASSLRTGGDYEQYF.

The chain combines TRBV18 with TRBJ1-4, with TRBD1 matching 7 bases. V trimming: 6 bases; J trimming: 2 bases; junction bases outside the gene matches: 9. The CDR3 covers 16 residues. The germline V gene has CDR1 KGHSH and CDR2 LQKENI. CDR3 residues: CASSQQGVATNEKLFF. In nucleotides, the CDR3 is TGTGCCAGCTCCCAGCAGGGGGTCGCGACTAATGAAAAACTGTTTTTT.

This clone is a singleton in its sample. The chain is built from TRBV9 and TRBJ2-1, with 11 positions matching TRBD2. Germline V gene lookup returns CDR1 SGDLS and CDR2 YYNGEE. CDR3 length equals 17 residues. V gave up 1 base and J gave up 9 bases; unmatched junction bases: 12. The chain's CDR3 is CASSVTSGSSQYGEQFF. DNA for the CDR3: TGTGCCAGCAGCGTAACTAGCGGGAGTTCCCAATATGGTGAGCAGTTCTTC.

J is TRBJ1-1 and V is TRBV14; 7 positions agree with TRBD1. This CDR3 spans 12 amino acids. V trimming: 4 bases; J trimming: 10 bases; junction bases outside the gene matches: 6. The germline V gene has CDR1 SGHDN and CDR2 FVKESK. The CDR3 here is CASSRDRGGAFF. For the CDR3, the DNA is TGTGCCAGCAGCCGGGACAGAGGTGGAGCTTTCTTT.

As regards this clone: The same CDR3 can be traced to other DNA sequences in this sample. V usage is TRBV12-3 or TRBV12-4 and J usage is TRBJ2-2; D remains unclear. The CDR3 is 12 residues long. V was clipped by 5 bases and J by 3 bases, with 4 bases between them. The CDR3 bases are TGTGCCAGCAGTCTCGACACCGGGGAGCTGTTTTTT. It yields the protein CASSLDTGELFF.

The chain recombines TRBV7-7 with TRBJ2-1; 11 bases line up with TRBD2. The CDR3 consists of 15 residues. Germline V gene sequence: CDR1 SSHAT, CDR2 FNYEAQ (reference sequence). The CDR3 region has the DNA TGTGCTAGCGCGCGAACTAGCGGGAGTGAAAATGAGCAGTTCTTC. It codes for CASARTSGSENEQFF.

The rearrangement uses TRBV19 and TRBJ1-1; TRBD1 is a possible D gene (6 bases). The CDR3 has 11 residues. Germline V CDR1 and CDR2: LNHDA, SQIVND (reference sequence). The germline V and J ends were trimmed by 8 bases and 10 bases, with 14 bases remaining between them. The CDR3 sequence: CASRGAWGAFF. The CDR3 DNA reads as TGTGCCAGTCGGGGGGCCTGGGGAGCTTTCTTT. Supplemented by reference TRBV19 and TRBJ1-1, the full variable domain reads DGGITQSPKYLFRKEGQNVTLSCEQNLNHDAMYWYRQDPGQGLRLIYYSQIVNDFQKGDIAEGYSVSREKKESFPLTVTSAQKNPTAFYLCASRGAWGAFFGQGTRLTVV.

This sequence joins TRBV29-1 and TRBJ1-1; no clear D gene. V was cut by 7 bases and J by 0 bases, with 6 bases left in between. Germline V gives CDR1 SQVTM, CDR2 ANQGSEA. This CDR3 comprises 11 residues. CDR3 in DNA: TGCAGCGCCTCAGTGAACACTGAAGCTTTCTTT. This sequence encodes CSASVNTEAFF.

V is TRBV29-1 and J is TRBJ2-3; TRBD2 matches at 15 bases. CDR3 length: 18 amino acids. The germline V gene has CDR1 SQVTM and CDR2 ANQGSEA. The V segment lost 2 bases and the J segment 3 bases; nucleotides outside the gene matches: 9. The CDR3 region is CSVEFPPGLAGGTDTQYF. DNA for the CDR3: TGCAGCGTTGAATTCCCCCCTGGACTAGCGGGAGGGACAGATACGCAGTATTTT.

This chain connects TRBV3-1 (or the pseudogene TRBV3-2) to TRBJ1-2; the D gene is possibly TRBD1 (6 bases). Germline V gives CDR1 LGHDT, CDR2 YNNKEL (reference sequence). The CDR3 is 20 residues long. V gave up 1 base and J gave up 6 bases, with 30 bases separating them. DNA for the CDR3: TGTGCCAGCAGCCAAGGAAGTAGGGGCCCAGAGACAGGTATCTTTGATGGCTACACCTTC. It specifies CASSQGSRGPETGIFDGYTF.